One sample yielded the 20 T cell receptor beta chains listed below, sequenced in a study of cytomegalovirus exposure and HLA in healthy donors. Using immunoSEQ multiplex PCR, the repertoire was profiled, and TCRdb retains in-frame clones only, with some absent. This repertoire shows around 200,000 clones, roughly 81% found once; its top ten account for roughly 1.2%. Sample: PBMCs. The receptor source for this set is a woman aged 25 to 45 in good health and CMV-seronegative.

Written as DNA, the CDR3 is TGTGCCAGCAGTGGTAGCCTAGCGTTGAATGAGCAGTTCTTC. Amino acid sequence: CASSGSLALNEQFF. The genes are TRBV2 and TRBJ2-1; D may be TRBD2 (6 bases). The V end was cut by 4 bases, the J end by 7 bases, with 14 bases between. Germline V gene data show CDR1 as SNHLY and CDR2 as FYNNEI. The CDR3 runs to 14 residues.

The rearrangement links TRBV30 to TRBJ1-1; 8 bases map to TRBD1. Germline CDR1 reads GTSNPN; CDR2 reads SVGIG (reference sequence). Trimming at V came to 5 bases and at J to 8 bases, leaving 10 bases not matched to a gene. This CDR3 spans 13 amino acids. The DNA for the CDR3 is TGTGCCTGGGCTATCTTCAGGGGGCAAGAAGCTTTCTTT. Its translation is CAWAIFRGQEAFF.

The rearrangement links TRBV5-1 to TRBJ2-1; maybe TRBD2 (6 bases). The V end lost 1 base, the J end lost 4 bases, and 15 bases lay between the germline ends. This CDR3 contains 16 residues. Germline V gene lookup returns CDR1 SGHRS and CDR2 YFSETQ. The CDR3: CASSLQEGAGYNEQFF. In DNA form, the CDR3 reads TGCGCCAGCAGCTTGCAAGAGGGAGCGGGTTACAATGAGCAGTTCTTC.

This chain links TRBV11-3 with TRBJ2-1, with 7 nucleotides matching TRBD1. Germline values: CDR1 SGHNT, CDR2 YENEEA. V gave up 3 bases and J gave up 10 bases; unmatched junction bases: 6. The CDR3 has 13 residues. Here the CDR3 DNA reads TGTGCCAGCAGCTTCCAACAGGGGCGAGAGCAGTTCTTC. This translates into CASSFQQGREQFF.

This clone appeared a few times. The V call is TRBV19, the J call TRBJ2-3; D gene ambiguous. The CDR3 is made up of 11 amino acids. Germline CDR1 reads LNHDA; CDR2 reads SQIVND (reference sequence). Between the trimmed V and J ends, which lost 3 bases and 6 bases, there was a span of 4 bases. CDR3 loop: CASSMRDTQYF. CDR3 sequence (DNA): TGTGCCAGTAGTATGAGGGATACGCAGTATTTT.

This clone was seen more than once but under ten times. The gene calls are TRBV2 and TRBJ1-5; D gene unclear. Germline V CDR1 and CDR2: SNHLY, FYNNEI. V lost 2 bases and J 3 bases, leaving 2 bases between the germline ends. The CDR3 totals 12 residues. The CDR3 here is CASSEYNQPQHF. Written as DNA, the CDR3 is TGTGCCAGCAGTGAATACAATCAGCCCCAGCATTTT.

This clone appeared a few times. The same CDR3 arises from other DNA sequences in this sample as well. The genes are TRBV5-1 and TRBJ2-7; D unresolved. This CDR3 contains 13 residues. Trimming stripped 0 bases from V and 2 bases from J, with 6 bases between. CDR1 and CDR2 from the germline V gene are SGHRS and YFSETQ. The CDR3 is CASSLATAYEQYF. The CDR3 DNA reads TGCGCCAGCAGCTTGGCTACAGCCTACGAGCAGTACTTC. Using reference TRBV5-1 and TRBJ2-7 for the parts outside the CDR3, the full variable domain is KAGVTQTPRYLIKTRGQQVTLSCSPISGHRSVSWYQQTPGQGLQFLFEYFSETQRNKGNFPGRFSGRQFSNSRSEMNVSTLELGDSALYLCASSLATAYEQYFGPGTRLTVT.

The chain employs TRBV14 and TRBJ2-1, with D possibly matching TRBD1 (6 bases). The CDR3 runs to 16 residues. Germline loops: CDR1 SGHDN, CDR2 FVKESK. V shed 0 bases and J shed 13 bases, with 22 bases lying between them. As DNA, the CDR3 is TGTGCCAGCAGCCAAGAGGCTGGGGGCTCTCGTCGGATCCAGTTCTTC. This codes for CASSQEAGGSRRIQFF.

This clone occurred a few times. The chain uses TRBV6-6 and TRBJ1-5, with 10 bases fitting TRBD1. Germline V CDR1 and CDR2: MNHNY, SVGAGI (reference sequence). This CDR3 comprises 16 residues. Trimming removed 1 base from V and 2 bases from J; junction bases left unmatched: 2. CDR3 sequence reads: CASSYWTGGGNQPQHF. CDR3 DNA sequence: TGTGCCAGCAGTTACTGGACAGGGGGTGGCAATCAGCCCCAGCATTTT.

This clone was detected only a few times. V is TRBV5-4 and J is TRBJ1-6; 7 bases line up with TRBD1. The CDR3 extends over 14 amino acids. Germline V gene lookup returns CDR1 SGHNT and CDR2 YYREEE (reference sequence). Germline trimming cut 0 bases from V and 9 bases from J; bases unmatched to any gene: 3. The CDR3 DNA sequence: TGTGCCAGCAGCTTGGCCGACAGGGCTTCACCCCTCCACTTT. Translating it yields CASSLADRASPLHF.

The chain is built from TRBV5-1 and TRBJ1-6, with 8 bases that match TRBD1. The CDR3 has 17 residues. In germline, CDR1 is SGHRS, CDR2 YFSETQ. The J segment lost 0 bases and the V segment lost 2 bases, leaving 4 bases of the junction unmatched. The chain's CDR3 is CASSLTGGSSYNSPLHF. The DNA for the CDR3 is TGCGCCAGCAGCTTAACAGGGGGAAGCTCCTATAATTCACCCCTCCACTTT.

The chain employs TRBV6-5 and TRBJ1-3; maybe TRBD1 (5 bases). V was shortened by 0 bases and J by 0 bases, with 9 bases between the two germline ends. The germline gives CDR1 MNHEY, CDR2 SVGAGI. The CDR3 is made up of 16 amino acids. The CDR3, as DNA: TGTGCCAGCAGTTACTCGTCAGGGCGCTCTGGAAACACCATATATTTT. Translated: CASSYSSGRSGNTIYF.

For the CDR3, the DNA is TGTGCCAGCAGCCTAACTAGCGGGATCTCCTACGAGCAGTACTTC. Translating it yields CASSLTSGISYEQYF. The chain has TRBV28 and TRBJ2-7; 10 nucleotides match TRBD2. Germline V gene data show CDR1 as MDHEN and CDR2 as SYDVKM. The J segment lost 0 bases and the V segment lost 6 bases, leaving 5 bases of the junction unmatched. The CDR3 has 15 amino acids.

The chain uses TRBV9 and TRBJ2-7, with D possibly being TRBD2 (7 bases). CDR1 and CDR2 from the germline V gene are SGDLS and YYNGEE. Trimming took off 0 bases at V and 6 bases at J, with 16 bases between the two ends. The CDR3 loop spans 15 amino acids. CDR3 sequence: CASSVEGGAIPEQYF. CDR3 nucleotide sequence: TGTGCCAGCAGCGTAGAGGGGGGGGCAATCCCCGAGCAGTACTTC.

The chain employs TRBV7-6 and TRBJ1-1; possibly TRBD1 for D (6 bases). V gave up 5 bases and J gave up 6 bases, with 10 bases separating them. Germline loops: CDR1 SGHVS, CDR2 FNYEAQ. The CDR3 has 12 amino acids. This CDR3 reads CASSSRGSEAFF. CDR3 DNA sequence: TGTGCCAGCAGCAGCAGGGGTTCTGAAGCTTTCTTT.

The rearrangement links TRBV7-3 to TRBJ2-2; tentatively, D is TRBD1 (6 bases). Germline CDR1 SGHTA, CDR2 FQGTGA. V lost 4 bases to trimming and J lost 5 bases, with 17 bases between them. This CDR3 region has 16 residues. CDR3 nucleotide sequence: TGTGCCAGCAGCTCCTCCCCCACAGGGTCTACCGGGGAGCTGTTTTTT. Translated: CASSSSPTGSTGELFF.

The V gene is TRBV6-1, the J gene TRBJ2-7, with D perhaps TRBD2 (6 bases). The CDR3 spans 12 residues. The germline V gene has CDR1 MNHNS and CDR2 SASEGT. Trimming removed 10 bases at V and 1 base at J, with 11 bases between. The CDR3 sequence: CATAGLSYEQYF. The DNA of the CDR3 is TGTGCCACCGCGGGACTTTCCTACGAGCAGTACTTC.

The gene calls are TRBV5-6 and TRBJ1-2; 11 nucleotides match TRBD1. With V trimmed by 2 bases and J by 5 bases, 5 bases remained unmatched. The germline CDR1 and CDR2 sequences are SGHDT and YYEEEE. There are 15 residues in the CDR3. In nucleotides, the CDR3 is TGTGCCAGCAGCTTAGGACAGGGGGCAGGGTATGGCTACACCTTC. This codes for CASSLGQGAGYGYTF.

The chain is built from TRBV13 and TRBJ2-3; D perhaps matches TRBD2 (6 bases). The V end lost 0 bases, the J end lost 1 base, and 8 bases lay between the germline ends. The CDR3 is 15 amino acids. CDR1 is PRHDT and CDR2 is FYEKMQ in the germline V gene (reference sequence). In nucleotides, the CDR3 is TGTGCCAGCAGCTTAGGTGGGGAGGGCACAGATACGCAGTATTTT. This encodes CASSLGGEGTDTQYF. The whole variable domain, remainder taken from reference TRBV13 and TRBJ2-3, is AAGVIQSPRHLIKEKRETATLKCYPIPRHDTVYWYQQGPGQDPQFLISFYEKMQSDKGSIPDRFSAQQFSDYHSELNMSSLELGDSALYFCASSLGGEGTDTQYFGPGTRLTVL.

J is TRBJ2-4 and V is TRBV29-1; no definite D call. The CDR3 loop spans 14 amino acids. Per the germline V gene, CDR1 is SQVTM and CDR2 is ANQGSEA. V was shortened by 2 bases and J by 0 bases, with 8 bases between the two germline ends. The CDR3 loop is CSVETVLAKNIQYF. DNA for the CDR3: TGCAGCGTTGAAACAGTACTAGCCAAAAACATTCAGTACTTC.